One sample yielded the 5 T cell receptor beta chains listed below, sequenced in a study of memory CD8 T cells in hepatitis C reinfection. The sample's time point: pre-reinfection, 55 to 20 weeks before reinfection detection. The sorted cells went straight to TCR sequencing with no prior in vitro expansion. Libraries were prepared by immunoSEQ multiplex PCR; TCRdb keeps only in-frame clonotypes and omits some of them. The sample comprises approximately 52,000 clones, under 90% of which are singletons, and less than 1.2% rests with the top ten. Sequencing input: naive CD8+ T cells sorted from blood. The receptor set was obtained from a man in his late teens or twenties with hepatitis C virus infection.

This clone was counted a single time. This chain connects TRBV19 to TRBJ2-2; D might be TRBD2 (5 bases). The germline V gene encodes CDR1 LNHDA and CDR2 SQIVND (reference sequence). Trimming cost V 3 bases and J 5 bases, with 13 bases left between them. The CDR3 totals 15 residues. CDR3: CASSMVSRGTGELFF. The CDR3 nucleotides read TGTGCCAGTAGTATGGTCAGCCGGGGAACCGGGGAGCTGTTTTTT.

The chain employs TRBV15 and TRBJ2-7, with 14 bases that match TRBD2. The CDR3 is 17 amino acids. Germline CDR1 LNHNV, CDR2 YYDKDF (reference sequence). The V gene end was trimmed by 3 bases and the J gene end by 4 bases; junction bases not matched to a gene: 8. Written as DNA, the CDR3 is TGTGCCACCAGCAGTAATCCGGGACTAGCGGGAGCTTACGAGCAGTACTTC. It specifies CATSSNPGLAGAYEQYF.

The chain carries TRBV27 and TRBJ2-3, with 7 bases aligning to TRBD1. The CDR3 covers 15 residues. V shed 5 bases and J 5 bases; nucleotides not matched to a gene: 10. Germline CDR1 MNHEY, CDR2 SMNVEV (reference sequence). DNA of the CDR3: TGTGCCAGCAGTAACCCACAGGGGTCAGGAGATACGCAGTATTTT. This sequence encodes CASSNPQGSGDTQYF.

The chain links TRBV6-1 to TRBJ1-6; the D is unclear. Trimming pared 6 bases from V and 6 bases from J, leaving 12 bases between. The CDR3 length is 14 residues. The germline V gene has CDR1 MNHNS and CDR2 SASEGT. The CDR3 loop reads CASRQGLVNSPLHF. The CDR3 DNA is TGTGCCAGCAGACAAGGACTGGTTAATTCACCCCTCCACTTT.

This clone was counted a single time. The V call is TRBV9, the J call TRBJ2-1, with D maybe TRBD2 (7 bases). Trimming stripped 2 bases from V and 5 bases from J, with 26 bases between. Germline CDR1 is SGDLS and CDR2 is YYNGEE. The CDR3 sequence is 19 residues long. This CDR3 is CASSVPRGGGVPGNNEQFF. The CDR3 DNA is TGTGCCAGCAGCGTCCCTAGAGGGGGGGGCGTCCCAGGGAACAATGAGCAGTTCTTC.